The 8 T cell receptor beta chains given below trace back to one sample, sequenced in a study of preoperative IRX-2 immunotherapy in early breast cancer. Assay used: immunoSEQ multiplex PCR; TCRdb lists only in-frame clones, some missing. The data show about 5,600 clones, about 60% seen once. Stated treatment: preoperative locoregional IRX-2 cytokine immunotherapy. This specimen consisted of tumor tissue, obtained before IRX-2 immunotherapy. All receptors come from a human donor with breast cancer.

The chain has TRBV11-3 and TRBJ2-1, with TRBD2 matching 11 bases. The CDR3 runs to 15 residues. The V gene end was trimmed by 4 bases and the J gene end by 5 bases; junction bases not matched to a gene: 4. Germline values: CDR1 SGHNT, CDR2 YENEEA. DNA for the CDR3: TGTGCCAGCAGCTCTAGCGGGAGGATCAACAATGAGCAGTTCTTC. This gives the protein CASSSSGRINNEQFF. Full variable domain (missing parts from reference TRBV11-3 and TRBJ2-1): EAGVVQSPRYKIIEKKQPVAFWCNPISGHNTLYWYLQNLGQGPELLIRYENEEAVDDSQLPKDRFSAERLKGVDSTLKIQPAELGDSAVYLCASSSSGRINNEQFFGPGTRLTVL.

This clone was picked up a small number of times. J is TRBJ2-4 and V is TRBV19; D is ambiguous. V dropped 4 bases and J dropped 6 bases, with 10 bases sitting between them. From germline, CDR1 is LNHDA and CDR2 SQIVND (reference sequence). The CDR3 runs 13 residues. The CDR3 sequence is CASSTRTLNIQYF. The CDR3 nucleotides are TGTGCCAGTAGTACCCGAACTCTAAACATTCAGTACTTC. The full variable domain, rest sourced from reference TRBV19 and TRBJ2-4, is DGGITQSPKYLFRKEGQNVTLSCEQNLNHDAMYWYRQDPGQGLRLIYYSQIVNDFQKGDIAEGYSVSREKKESFPLTVTSAQKNPTAFYLCASSTRTLNIQYFGAGTRLSVL.

CDR3 sequence (DNA): TGTGCCAGCACTAAATTGACAGGGGCCTACGAGCAGTACTTC. Translating gives CASTKLTGAYEQYF. The chain employs TRBV6-8 and TRBJ2-7; 8 bases fit TRBD1. The V and J ends lost 7 bases and 2 bases, in that order; junction bases with no gene match: 7. This CDR3 is built from 14 residues. Looked up from germline, CDR1 is MNHGY and CDR2 is SAAAGT.

The chain links TRBV5-1 to TRBJ2-3, with a weak D call TRBD1 (6 bases). CDR1 and CDR2 (germline): SGHRS, YFSETQ. V was clipped by 4 bases and J by 4 bases, with 13 bases between them. The CDR3 length is 14 residues. The CDR3 coding sequence is TGCGCCAGCAGCCCGGGGACACACGCAGATACGCAGTATTTT. It encodes CASSPGTHADTQYF.

The sample holds one count of this clone. This chain joins TRBV7-4 and TRBJ1-1; D gene ambiguous. V was cut by 6 bases and J by 0 bases, with 8 bases left in between. CDR3 length: 13 amino acids. Looked up from germline, CDR1 is SGHVT and CDR2 is SQSDAQ. CDR3 sequence: CASRLDLNTEAFF. Written as DNA, the CDR3 is TGTGCCAGCAGACTAGACCTGAACACTGAAGCTTTCTTT. Complete variable domain (other parts from reference TRBV7-4 and TRBJ1-1): GAGVSQSPRYKVAKRGRDVALRCDSISGHVTLYWYRQTLGQGSEVLTYSQSDAQRDKSGRPSGRFSAERPERSVSTLKIQRTEQGDSAVYLCASRLDLNTEAFFGQGTRLTVV.

A few counts support this clone. This chain links TRBV19 with TRBJ2-1; 12 bases map to TRBD2. Trimming at V came to 4 bases and at J to 7 bases, leaving 5 bases not matched to a gene. Looked up from germline, CDR1 is LNHDA and CDR2 is SQIVND (reference sequence). The CDR3 length is 15 residues. Written as DNA, the CDR3 is TGTGCCAGTAGTACTAGCGGGAGGGGGCGGAATGAGCAGTTCTTC. Residues: CASSTSGRGRNEQFF.

The rearrangement joins TRBV11-3 to TRBJ2-5; 8 nucleotides line up with TRBD2. Germline values: CDR1 SGHNT, CDR2 YENEEA. The CDR3 consists of 14 residues. J was trimmed by 4 bases and V by 4 bases; bases with no gene match: 5. As DNA, the CDR3 is TGTGCCAGCAGCTCTCAAGCGGGAGCAGAGACCCAGTACTTC. This encodes CASSSQAGAETQYF.

The V call is TRBV5-1, the J call TRBJ1-1; TRBD1 agrees at 8 bases. The CDR3 consists of 14 residues. Germline V gene lookup returns CDR1 SGHRS and CDR2 YFSETQ. V shed 4 bases, J shed 2 bases, and the junction held 4 bases outside the gene matches. This chain's CDR3 is CASSIDRGNTEAFF. In DNA, the CDR3 is TGCGCCAGCAGCATCGACAGGGGAAACACTGAAGCTTTCTTT.